Below are 15 T cell receptor beta chains sequenced from a single sample in a study of blood T cell repertoires in COVID-19. Data came from immunoSEQ multiplex PCR; TCRdb stores just in-frame clones and leaves some out. The data show 350,000 to 500,000 clones, about 88% seen once. The sequenced sample consisted of PBMCs or T cells enriched from blood (not recorded which). These receptors were taken from a woman between 18 and 29 years old who had been exposed to COVID-19.

The sample holds a few counts of this clone. This sample includes further DNA sequences coding for the same CDR3. The chain joins TRBV5-6 to TRBJ2-7, with D tentatively TRBD1 (6 bases). V lost 5 bases and J lost 2, with 11 bases in between. The CDR3 is 13 residues long. CDR1 SGHDT and CDR2 YYEEEE come from the germline V gene. For the CDR3, the DNA is TGTGCCAGCAGTCCCGGGACAACCTACGAGCAGTACTTC. It yields the protein CASSPGTTYEQYF.

The chain is built from TRBV6-6 and TRBJ1-2, with D possibly matching TRBD1 (6 bases). The germline V and J ends were trimmed by 6 bases and 5 bases, with 13 bases remaining between them. The CDR3 has 13 residues. Germline lookup yields CDR1 MNHNY and CDR2 SVGAGI (reference sequence). The CDR3 coding sequence is TGTGCCAGCAGCAACCGGGACACATATGGCTACACCTTC. Encoded protein: CASSNRDTYGYTF.

The chain employs TRBV9 and TRBJ2-5, with TRBD1 as a possible D gene (5 bases). CDR3 length equals 14 residues. Germline assignment: CDR1 SGDLS and CDR2 YYNGEE. Between the trimmed V and J ends, which lost 2 bases and 5 bases, there was a span of 13 bases. The CDR3 sequence is CASSVQGSTETQYF. The CDR3 nucleotides read TGTGCCAGCAGCGTTCAGGGCTCCACGGAGACCCAGTACTTC.

The chain couples TRBV13 to TRBJ2-7, with 10 bases aligning to TRBD1. The CDR3 is 16 residues long. CDR1 is PRHDT, CDR2 FYEKMQ, per germline (reference sequence). With V trimmed by 6 bases and J by 2 bases, 10 bases remained unmatched. CDR3 nucleotide sequence: TGTGCCAGCAGATCCGGGACCGGACAGGGGGCCTACGAGCAGTACTTC. It translates to CASRSGTGQGAYEQYF. The full variable domain, in which reference TRBV13 and TRBJ2-7 provide the parts outside the CDR3, is AAGVIQSPRHLIKEKRETATLKCYPIPRHDTVYWYQQGPGQDPQFLISFYEKMQSDKGSIPDRFSAQQFSDYHSELNMSSLELGDSALYFCASRSGTGQGAYEQYFGPGTRLTVT.

The chain uses TRBV29-1 and TRBJ2-7; TRBD2 is a possible D gene (6 bases). The V end was cut by 6 bases, the J end by 1 base, with 28 bases between. CDR3 length: 18 residues. Germline V lookup: CDR1 SQVTM, CDR2 ANQGSEA. CDR3 coding DNA: TGCAGCGTAGCCCATGAAGTACGGGGGTTTGGATCGTCCTACGAGCAGTACTTC. Protein: CSVAHEVRGFGSSYEQYF.

V gene TRBV28 combines with J gene TRBJ1-4; D gene ambiguous. V lost 5 bases, J lost 6 bases, and 13 bases lay in between. Germline V gives CDR1 MDHEN, CDR2 SYDVKM. CDR3 length equals 14 residues. The CDR3 protein is CASSPERYHEKLFF. CDR3 sequence (DNA): TGTGCCAGCAGTCCAGAGAGGTACCATGAAAAACTGTTTTTT.

The chain combines TRBV12-3 or TRBV12-4 with TRBJ2-1; 7 nucleotides match TRBD1. The CDR3 has 13 residues. With V trimmed by 5 bases and J by 8 bases, 6 bases remained unmatched. CDR3 region: CASSTDRDHEQFF. CDR3 DNA: TGTGCCAGCAGTACAGACAGGGACCATGAGCAGTTCTTC.

This chain uses TRBV10-3 with TRBJ1-4, with 7 bases identical to TRBD1. This CDR3 has 15 amino acids. Germline-derived CDR1 and CDR2 are ENHRY and SYGVKD. Trimming removed 6 bases from V and 4 bases from J; junction bases left unmatched: 8. The chain's CDR3 is CAIRAGTALNEKLFF. DNA for the CDR3: TGTGCCATCAGGGCCGGGACAGCCCTTAATGAAAAACTGTTTTTT.

The chain has TRBV7-3 and TRBJ2-2; a weak D match, TRBD1 (5 bases). This CDR3 has 13 residues. Germline assignment: CDR1 SGHTA and CDR2 FQGTGA. V lost 5 bases to trimming and J lost 6 bases, with 10 bases between them. The CDR3 coding sequence is TGTGCCAGCAGCCCCCAGGGTGCCGGGGAGCTGTTTTTT. It is translated as CASSPQGAGELFF.

The V gene is TRBV5-1, the J gene TRBJ2-1; TRBD2 agrees at 11 bases. Trimming removed 3 bases from V and 10 bases from J; junction bases left unmatched: 9. The CDR3 covers 15 residues. Germline V gene lookup returns CDR1 SGHRS and CDR2 YFSETQ. The CDR3 is CASSYTSGSSGEQFF. As DNA, the CDR3 is TGCGCCAGCAGCTACACTAGCGGGAGTAGCGGGGAGCAGTTCTTC. The whole variable domain, filled in from reference TRBV5-1 and TRBJ2-1, reads KAGVTQTPRYLIKTRGQQVTLSCSPISGHRSVSWYQQTPGQGLQFLFEYFSETQRNKGNFPGRFSGRQFSNSRSEMNVSTLELGDSALYLCASSYTSGSSGEQFFGPGTRLTVL.

V gene TRBV19 combines with J gene TRBJ2-1; 8 bases align to TRBD2. V lost 2 bases, J lost 6 bases, and 3 bases stayed unmatched. The CDR3 is made up of 14 amino acids. Germline-derived CDR1 and CDR2 are LNHDA and SQIVND (reference sequence). The CDR3 DNA is TGTGCCAGTAGTATAAGCCTAGCGGGCAATGAGCAGTTCTTC. It yields the protein CASSISLAGNEQFF.

The chain has TRBV6-5 and TRBJ2-7; D perhaps matches TRBD1 (5 bases). This CDR3 is built from 13 residues. Germline V gene data show CDR1 as MNHEY and CDR2 as SVGAGI. Trimming took off 4 bases at V and 9 bases at J, with 16 bases between the two ends. CDR3 nucleotide sequence: TGTGCCAGCAGTTCTGGTTTGGGCACAGGGCAGTACTTC. It translates to CASSSGLGTGQYF.

The chain recombines TRBV28 with TRBJ1-2; a weak D match, TRBD1 (6 bases). Germline CDR1 is MDHEN and CDR2 is SYDVKM. Trimming took off 8 bases at V and 1 base at J, with 11 bases between the two ends. CDR3 size: 13 residues. CDR3 nucleotides: TGTGCCAGCTCCACACAGGGTAACTATGGCTACACCTTC. Its protein product is CASSTQGNYGYTF.

Worth noting for this clone: The same CDR3 is also encoded by other DNA sequences in this sample. The gene calls are TRBV29-1 and TRBJ2-7, with D maybe TRBD1 (5 bases). This CDR3 has 11 residues. Trimming cost V 6 bases and J 3 bases, with 9 bases left between them. Germline V lookup: CDR1 SQVTM, CDR2 ANQGSEA. CDR3 region: CSVDQGYEQYF. In DNA, the CDR3 is TGCAGCGTGGACCAGGGCTACGAGCAGTACTTC.

The chain employs TRBV6-5 and TRBJ1-2, with TRBD1 matching over 8 bases. CDR1 and CDR2 (germline): MNHEY, SVGAGI. The J segment lost 5 bases and the V segment lost 0 bases, leaving 5 bases of the junction unmatched. This CDR3 has 15 residues. CDR3: CASSYSQGAYYGYTF. As DNA, the CDR3 is TGTGCCAGCAGTTACTCCCAGGGGGCGTATTATGGCTACACCTTC.